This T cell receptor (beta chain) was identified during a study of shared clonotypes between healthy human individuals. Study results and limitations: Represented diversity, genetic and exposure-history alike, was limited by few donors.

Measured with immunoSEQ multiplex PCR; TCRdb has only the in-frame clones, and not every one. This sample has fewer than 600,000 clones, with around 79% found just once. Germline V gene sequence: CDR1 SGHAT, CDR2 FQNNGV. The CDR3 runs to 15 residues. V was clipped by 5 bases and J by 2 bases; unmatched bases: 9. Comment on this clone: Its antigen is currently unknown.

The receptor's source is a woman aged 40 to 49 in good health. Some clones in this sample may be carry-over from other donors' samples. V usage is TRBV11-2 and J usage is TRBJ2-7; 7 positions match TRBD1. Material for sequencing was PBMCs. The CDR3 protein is CASSGSGTAAYEQYF. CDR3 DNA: TGTGCCAGCAGCGGATCCGGGACAGCCGCCTACGAGCAGTACTTC.